The rows below give T cell receptor beta chains drawn from one sample of a study of identical twins. TCRdb fed the 5' RACE reads into MiXCR, producing one record per CDR3 protein. Among about 790,000 distinct CDR3 sequences listed, around a sixth were seen once. The sample was also reused in another study, on T cells expressing NK-cell markers.

The material sequenced was PBMCs. These receptors all come from a woman in her late teens or twenties in good health. Both conserved end residues are part of each CDR3. A D gene is named only where the DNA matches it firmly. Clone size is stated in some rows and not others, as once, few, many or a class when expanded.

clone size | J gene | D gene | V gene | CDR3 DNA | CDR3 protein
few | TRBJ2-7 | - | TRBV12-3/TRBV12-4 | TGTGCCAGCAGCCAGTCCGAGGGGCATCTCGAGCAGTACTTC | CASSQSEGHLEQYF
few | TRBJ2-3 | - | TRBV3-1 | TGTGCCAGCAGCCAACGGGGGCTCACAGATACGCAGTATTTT | CASSQRGLTDTQYF
- | TRBJ2-3 | - | TRBV20-1 | TGCAGTGCTAGAGACACGGGATATACGCAGTATTTT | CSARDTGYTQYF
- | TRBJ2-1 | TRBD1 | TRBV27 | TGTGCCAGCAGTCATGAGACGGGACAGGACAACAATGAGCAGTTCTTC | CASSHETGQDNNEQFF
- | TRBJ2-7 | TRBD1 | TRBV6-2/TRBV6-3 | TGTGCCAGCAGTTACTCGACAGGGGGACCCTACGAGCAGTACTTC | CASSYSTGGPYEQYF
few | TRBJ1-1 | TRBD1 | TRBV5-1 | TGCGCCAGCAGCTTGACCGGCAGGGGGGCTGAAGCTTTCTTT | CASSLTGRGAEAFF
- | TRBJ2-7 | - | TRBV5-5 | TGTGCCAGCAGCTCCATTGGACCGCCGCCGTACTTC | CASSSIGPPPYF
- | TRBJ2-5 | - | TRBV5-1 | TGCGCCAGCAGCCTCGGGGCAATTAAAGAGACCCAGTACTTC | CASSLGAIKETQYF
- | TRBJ2-4 | - | TRBV7-2 | TGTGCCAGCAGCTCGGTGGGAAACATTCAGTACTTC | CASSSVGNIQYF
few | TRBJ2-1 | TRBD2 | TRBV29-1 | TGCAGCGTGGGCTATAGCGGGGGGAGCTACAATGAGCAGTTCTTC | CSVGYSGGSYNEQFF
- | TRBJ1-4 | TRBD1 | TRBV7-6 | TGTGCCAGCAGCTTTTACAGGGGAGCTAATGAAAAACTGTTTTTT | CASSFYRGANEKLFF
few | TRBJ1-3 | TRBD1 | TRBV6-1 | TGTGCCAGCAGTCGGACAGGTAGCTCTGGAAACACCATATATTTT | CASSRTGSSGNTIYF
few | TRBJ2-5 | - | TRBV5-6 | TGTGCCAGCAGCTCGAGGGACCACCAAAGAGCCCAGTACTTC | CASSSRDHQRAQYF
- | TRBJ2-3 | TRBD2 | TRBV4-3 | TGCGCCAGCAGCCAAGATTCGCGGGAGGGCACAGATACGCAGTATTTT | CASSQDSREGTDTQYF
- | TRBJ2-7 | - | TRBV6-1 | TGTGCCAGCCCCGGAGGGGGGATGAGGAACGAGCAGTACTTC | CASPGGGMRNEQYF
- | TRBJ2-7 | TRBD2 | TRBV7-2 | TGTGCCAGCAGCTTAGGCCCTGCTAGCGGATACGAGCAGTACTTC | CASSLGPASGYEQYF
few | TRBJ1-4 | TRBD1 | TRBV18 | TGTGCCAGCTCACAAACAGGGGGCACTAATGAAAAACTGTTTTTT | CASSQTGGTNEKLFF
few | TRBJ1-3 | - | TRBV30 | TGTGCCTGGATCCCTGGAAACACCATATATTTT | CAWIPGNTIYF
- | TRBJ2-5 | TRBD2 | TRBV20-1 | TGCAGTGCTAGACCCGGGGGGACGGCCCAGTACTTC | CSARPGGTAQYF
many | TRBJ1-1 | - | TRBV15 | TGTGCCACCAGCAGAGATCCGAACACTGAAGCTTTCTTT | CATSRDPNTEAFF
- | TRBJ2-1 | TRBD2 | TRBV15 | TGTGCCACCAGCAGAGACGGGGGGGCCCGTGAGCAGTTCTTC | CATSRDGGAREQFF
few | TRBJ2-3 | - | TRBV12-3/TRBV12-4 | TGTGCCAGCAGTCCCTACAGATACACAGATACGCAGTATTTT | CASSPYRYTDTQYF
- | TRBJ2-7 | TRBD1 | TRBV7-8 | TGTGCCAGCAGCTCGCGACTGGGACAGGGGGCGGCTTGGTCCTACTACGAGCAGTACTTC | CASSSRLGQGAAWSYYEQYF
- | TRBJ2-1 | - | TRBV10-3 | TGTGCCATCAGGACATTCGGCGGGGACAATGAGCAGTTCTTC | CAIRTFGGDNEQFF
few | TRBJ2-1 | - | TRBV7-2 | TGTGCCAGCAGCTTAGAAGGAGATGAGCAGTTCTTC | CASSLEGDEQFF
few | TRBJ2-7 | TRBD1 | TRBV6-1 | TGTGCCAGCAGACTACAGGGGAATACCCACGAGCAGTACTTC | CASRLQGNTHEQYF
- | TRBJ2-1 | - | TRBV5-6 | TGTGCCAGCAGGAAAGGGTGGTGGGCAAACAATGAGCAGTTCTTC | CASRKGWWANNEQFF
- | TRBJ2-7 | - | TRBV12-3/TRBV12-4 | TGTGCCAGCAGCCCTCGGAGAAGAGGCTACGAGCAGTACTTC | CASSPRRRGYEQYF
- | TRBJ2-2 | - | TRBV9 | TGTGCCAGCAGTCTGTCGGGAGTCCCGGGCGGGGAGCTGTTTTTT | CASSLSGVPGGELFF
- | TRBJ2-7 | TRBD2 | TRBV6-2/TRBV6-3 | TGTGCCACCAGAGCGGGGAACTCCTACGAGCAGTACTTC | CATRAGNSYEQYF